The present entry profiles one T cell receptor (beta chain) with its context. This receptor's antigen is unknown. There are no base qualities to consult, and no much larger clone falls within one base. The instrument was an Illumina HiSeq 2000. Multiplex PCR amplification was used to build the TCR beta chain libraries. High-throughput sequencing was used to analyze the amplified TCR beta chain products. TCRdb reworked the public reads: Q25 trimming with fastp, MiXCR clone assembly, productive beta chains retained. Entries that share a CDR3 protein sequence are merged under the most common genes and DNA. This sample has tens of thousands of distinct CDR3 sequences in its table, and roughly 40% of those were observed once. The ten largest account for 10% to 13% of the sample. This record comes from a study of breast tumors, draining lymph nodes, adjacent tissues (dated by TCRdb to about 2016). With respect to the entire study: TCR beta repertoires were compared across tumor, adjacent nontumor tissue and axillary lymph nodes obtained from breast cancer patients. In human breast cancer, the study set out to evaluate how tumor, surrounding tissue and draining lymph node repertoires relate to one another and whether T cells may move between these sites. The paper as a whole reports these results and caveats: Rather than being directly demonstrated, the conclusion that tumor T cells originate in lymph nodes was presented as consistent with a hypothesis. T-cell repertoire diversity in tumors was found to be lower than in lymph nodes but higher than in nontumor tissue, and preferential V and J gene usage was observed. Tumor and nontumor tissue repertoires were found to be significantly more similar in luminal-like than in basal-like breast cancer. The data were considered consistent with the idea that most tumor T cells come from the lymph node and then expand in tumor tissue.

Between the V and J ends, shortened by 5 bases and 2 bases respectively, the junction contains 6 bases. CDR1 and CDR2, per the germline V gene (reference sequence), are SEHNR and FQNEAQ. The CDR3, cysteine through phenylalanine, is 12 amino acids long. This entry keeps only the CDR3 DNA: 36 bases, framed from base 1. The sequence is built from TRBV7-9 and TRBJ1-2, with a weak D call of TRBD1 (5 bases match). Input material: breast tumor tissue. This clonotype originated in a female donor with breast cancer. Some clones in this sample may be carry-over from other donors' samples. The DNA is as follows: TGTGCCAGCAGCGACAGAAACTATGGCTACACCTTC. It translates as CASSDRNYGYTF. Beyond the CDR3, the reference TRBV7-9 and TRBJ1-2 genes provide the residues; the full variable domain reads: DTGVSQNPRHKITKRGQNVTFRCDPISEHNRLYWYRQTLGQGPEFLTYFQNEAQLEKSRLLSDRFSAERPKGSFSTLEIQRTEQGDSAMYLCASSDRNYGYTFGSGTRLTVV.